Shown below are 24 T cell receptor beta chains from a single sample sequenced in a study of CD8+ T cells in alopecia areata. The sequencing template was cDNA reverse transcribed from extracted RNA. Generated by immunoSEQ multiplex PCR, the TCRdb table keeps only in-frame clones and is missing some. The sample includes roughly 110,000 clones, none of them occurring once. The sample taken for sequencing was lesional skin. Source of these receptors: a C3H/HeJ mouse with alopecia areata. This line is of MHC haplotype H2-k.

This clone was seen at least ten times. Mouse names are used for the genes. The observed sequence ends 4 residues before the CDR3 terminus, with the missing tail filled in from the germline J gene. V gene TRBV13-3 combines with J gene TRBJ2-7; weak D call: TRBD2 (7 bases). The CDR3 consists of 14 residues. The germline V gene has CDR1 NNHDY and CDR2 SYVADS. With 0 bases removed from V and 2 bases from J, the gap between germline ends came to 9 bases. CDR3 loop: CASSDAWGPYEQYF. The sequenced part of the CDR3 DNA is TGTGCCAGCAGTGATGCCTGGGGGCCCTAT.

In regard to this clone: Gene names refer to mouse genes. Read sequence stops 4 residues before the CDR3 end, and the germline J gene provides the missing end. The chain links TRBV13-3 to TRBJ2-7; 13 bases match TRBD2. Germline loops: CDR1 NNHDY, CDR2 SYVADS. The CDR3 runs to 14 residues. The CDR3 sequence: CASEDWGGVHEQYF. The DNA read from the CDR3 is TGTGCCAGCGAGGACTGGGGGGGCGTCCAT.

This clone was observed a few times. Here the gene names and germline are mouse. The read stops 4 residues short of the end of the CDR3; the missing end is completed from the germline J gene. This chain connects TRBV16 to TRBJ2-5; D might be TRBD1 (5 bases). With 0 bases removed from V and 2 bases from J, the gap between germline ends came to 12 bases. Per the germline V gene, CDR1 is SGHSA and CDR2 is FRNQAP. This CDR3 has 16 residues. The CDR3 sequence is CASSLDAGQIQDTQYF. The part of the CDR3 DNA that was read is TGTGCAAGCAGCTTAGATGCTGGACAAATCCAAGAC.

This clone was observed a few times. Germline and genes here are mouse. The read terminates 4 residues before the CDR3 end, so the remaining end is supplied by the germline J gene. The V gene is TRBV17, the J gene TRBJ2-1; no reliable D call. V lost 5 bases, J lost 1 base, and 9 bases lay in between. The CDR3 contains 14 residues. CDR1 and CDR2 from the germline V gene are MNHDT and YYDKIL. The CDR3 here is CASSLRQNYAEQFF. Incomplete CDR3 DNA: TGTGCTAGCAGTCTACGACAAAACTATGCT.

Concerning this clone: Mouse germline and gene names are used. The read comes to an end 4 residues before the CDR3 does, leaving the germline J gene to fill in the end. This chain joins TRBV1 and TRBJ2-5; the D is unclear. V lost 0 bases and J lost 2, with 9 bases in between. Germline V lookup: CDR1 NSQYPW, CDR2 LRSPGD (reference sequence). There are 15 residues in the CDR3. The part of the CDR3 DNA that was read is TGCACCTGCAGTGCAGATCTAAGTGGCCAAGAC. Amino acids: CTCSADLSGQD. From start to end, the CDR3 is CTCSADLSGQDTQYF.

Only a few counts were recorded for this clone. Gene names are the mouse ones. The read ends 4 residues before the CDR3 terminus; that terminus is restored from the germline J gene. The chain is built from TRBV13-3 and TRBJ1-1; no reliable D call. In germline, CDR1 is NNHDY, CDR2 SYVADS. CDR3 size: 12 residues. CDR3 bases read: TGTGCCAGCAGCAATGGGTCCATA. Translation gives CASSNGSI. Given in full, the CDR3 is CASSNGSIEVFF.

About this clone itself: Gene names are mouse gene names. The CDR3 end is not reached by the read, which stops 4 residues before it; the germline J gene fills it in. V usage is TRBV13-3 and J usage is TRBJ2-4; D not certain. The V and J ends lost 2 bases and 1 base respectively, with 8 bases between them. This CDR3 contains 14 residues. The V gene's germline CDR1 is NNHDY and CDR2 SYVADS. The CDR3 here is CASSEAQGQNTLYF. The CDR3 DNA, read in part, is TGTGCCAGCAGTGAGGCGCAGGGTCAAAAC.

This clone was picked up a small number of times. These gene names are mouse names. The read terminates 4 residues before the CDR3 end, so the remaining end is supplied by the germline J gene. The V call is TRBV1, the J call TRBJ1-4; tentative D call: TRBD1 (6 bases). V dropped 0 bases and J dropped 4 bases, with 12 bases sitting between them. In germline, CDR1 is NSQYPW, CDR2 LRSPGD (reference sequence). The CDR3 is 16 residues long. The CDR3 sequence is CTCSAEDSGLNERLFF. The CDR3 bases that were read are TGCACCTGCAGTGCAGAGGACAGCGGTCTCAACGAA.

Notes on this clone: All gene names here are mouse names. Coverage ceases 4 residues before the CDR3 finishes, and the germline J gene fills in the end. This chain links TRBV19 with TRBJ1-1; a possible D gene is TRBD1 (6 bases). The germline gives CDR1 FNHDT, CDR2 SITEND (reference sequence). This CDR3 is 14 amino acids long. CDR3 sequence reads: CASSWTGGAREVFF. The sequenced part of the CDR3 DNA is TGTGCCAGCAGTTGGACTGGGGGGGCGCGA. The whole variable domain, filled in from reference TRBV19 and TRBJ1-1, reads GGIITQTPKFLIGQEGQKLTLKCQQNFNHDTMYWYRQDSGKGLRLIYYSITENDLQKGDLSEGYDASREKKSSFSLTVTSAQKNEMAVFLCASSWTGGAREVFFGKGTRLTVV.

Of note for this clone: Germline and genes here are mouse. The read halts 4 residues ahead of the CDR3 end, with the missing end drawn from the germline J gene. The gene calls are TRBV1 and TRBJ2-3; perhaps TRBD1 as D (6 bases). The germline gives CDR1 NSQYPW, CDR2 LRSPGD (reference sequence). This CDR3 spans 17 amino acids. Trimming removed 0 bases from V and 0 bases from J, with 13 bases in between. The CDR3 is CTCSADQGPVSAETLYF. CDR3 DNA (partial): TGCACCTGCAGTGCAGATCAGGGGCCGGTTAGTGCAGAA.

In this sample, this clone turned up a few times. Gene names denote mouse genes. The CDR3 here is CASSEPDRNSDYTF. The part of the CDR3 DNA that was read is TGTGCCAGCAGTGAACCGGACAGAAACTCC. This sequence joins TRBV13-3 and TRBJ1-2, with D possibly TRBD1 on 6 matching bases. Sequencing ends 4 residues short of the CDR3 end; the germline J gene provides the rest. This CDR3 has 14 residues. Germline CDR1 is NNHDY and CDR2 is SYVADS. V lost 2 bases and J lost 1, with 9 bases in between.

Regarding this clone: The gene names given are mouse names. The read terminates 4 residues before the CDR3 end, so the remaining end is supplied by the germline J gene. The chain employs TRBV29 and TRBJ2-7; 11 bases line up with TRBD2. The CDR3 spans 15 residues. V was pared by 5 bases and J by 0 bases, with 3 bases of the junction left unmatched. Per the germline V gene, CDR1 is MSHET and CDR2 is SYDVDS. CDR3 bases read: TGTGCTAGCAGTCGGGACTGGGGGAGCTCCTAT. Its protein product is CASSRDWGSSY. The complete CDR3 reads CASSRDWGSSYEQYF.

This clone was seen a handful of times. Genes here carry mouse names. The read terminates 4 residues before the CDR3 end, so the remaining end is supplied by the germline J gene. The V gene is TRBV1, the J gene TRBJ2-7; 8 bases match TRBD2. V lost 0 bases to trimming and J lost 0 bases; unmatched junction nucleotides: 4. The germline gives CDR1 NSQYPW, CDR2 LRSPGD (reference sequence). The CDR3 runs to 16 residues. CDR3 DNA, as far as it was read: TGCACCTGCAGTGCAGAAGAGACTGGGGTCTCCTAT. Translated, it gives CTCSAEETGVSY. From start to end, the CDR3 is CTCSAEETGVSYEQYF.

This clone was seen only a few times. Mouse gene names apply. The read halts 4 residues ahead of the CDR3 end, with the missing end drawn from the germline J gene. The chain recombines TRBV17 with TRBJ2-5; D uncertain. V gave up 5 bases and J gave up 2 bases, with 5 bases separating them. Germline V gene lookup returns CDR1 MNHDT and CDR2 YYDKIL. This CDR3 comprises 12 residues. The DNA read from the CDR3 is TGTGCTAGCAGTCCCTTCCAAGAC. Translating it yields CASSPFQD. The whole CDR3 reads CASSPFQDTQYF.

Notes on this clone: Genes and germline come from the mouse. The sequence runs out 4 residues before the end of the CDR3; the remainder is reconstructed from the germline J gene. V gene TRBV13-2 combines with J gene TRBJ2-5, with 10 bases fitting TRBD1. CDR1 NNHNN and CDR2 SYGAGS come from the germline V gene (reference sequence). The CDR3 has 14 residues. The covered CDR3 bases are TGTGCCAGCGGTGAACGGGGACAGGGGGAC. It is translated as CASGERGQGD. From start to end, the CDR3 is CASGERGQGDTQYF.

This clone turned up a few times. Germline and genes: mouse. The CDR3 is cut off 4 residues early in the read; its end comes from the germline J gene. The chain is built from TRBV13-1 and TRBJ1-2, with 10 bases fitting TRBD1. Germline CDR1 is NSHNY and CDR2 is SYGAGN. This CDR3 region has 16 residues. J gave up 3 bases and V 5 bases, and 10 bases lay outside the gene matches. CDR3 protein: CASSNPGQGEDSDYTF. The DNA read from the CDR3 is TGTGCCAGCAGCAACCCAGGACAGGGGGAAGACTCC.

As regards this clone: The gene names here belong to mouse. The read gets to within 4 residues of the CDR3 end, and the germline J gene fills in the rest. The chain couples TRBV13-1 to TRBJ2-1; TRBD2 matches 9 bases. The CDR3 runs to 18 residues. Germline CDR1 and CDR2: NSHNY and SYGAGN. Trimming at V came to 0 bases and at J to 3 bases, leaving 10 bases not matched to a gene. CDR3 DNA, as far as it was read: TGTGCCAGCAGTGATGCAGCTGTGGGGGGGCGCGTCTATGCT. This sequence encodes CASSDAAVGGRVYA. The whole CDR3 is CASSDAAVGGRVYAEQFF.

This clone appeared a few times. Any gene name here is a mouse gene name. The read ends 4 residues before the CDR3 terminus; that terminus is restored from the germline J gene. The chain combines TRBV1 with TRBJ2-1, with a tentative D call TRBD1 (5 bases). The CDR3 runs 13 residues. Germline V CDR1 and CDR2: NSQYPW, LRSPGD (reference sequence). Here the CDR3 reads CTCSDQGRAEQFF. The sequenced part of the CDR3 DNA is TGCACCTGCAGTGATCAGGGTCGGGCT.

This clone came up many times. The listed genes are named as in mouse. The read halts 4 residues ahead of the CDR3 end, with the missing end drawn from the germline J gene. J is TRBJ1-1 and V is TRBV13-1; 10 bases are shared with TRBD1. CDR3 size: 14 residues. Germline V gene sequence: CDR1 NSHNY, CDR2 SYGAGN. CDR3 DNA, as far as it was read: TGTGCCAGCAGTGAGGGACAGGGGTATACA. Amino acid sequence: CASSEGQGYT. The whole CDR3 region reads CASSEGQGYTEVFF.

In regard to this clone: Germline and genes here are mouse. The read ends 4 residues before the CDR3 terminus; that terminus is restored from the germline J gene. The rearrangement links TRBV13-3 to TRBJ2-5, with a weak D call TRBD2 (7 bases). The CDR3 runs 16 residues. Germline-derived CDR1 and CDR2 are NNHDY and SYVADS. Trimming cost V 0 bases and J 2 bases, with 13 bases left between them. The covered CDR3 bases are TGTGCCAGCAGTGATGCAGAGGGGGGGTCCCAAGAC. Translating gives CASSDAEGGSQD. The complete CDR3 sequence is CASSDAEGGSQDTQYF. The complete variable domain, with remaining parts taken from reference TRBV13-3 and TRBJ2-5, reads EAAVTQSPRSKVAVTGGKVTLSCHQTNNHDYMYWYRQDTGHGLRLIHYSYVADSTEKGDIPDGYKASRPSQENFSLILELASLSQTAVYFCASSDAEGGSQDTQYFGPGTRLLVL.

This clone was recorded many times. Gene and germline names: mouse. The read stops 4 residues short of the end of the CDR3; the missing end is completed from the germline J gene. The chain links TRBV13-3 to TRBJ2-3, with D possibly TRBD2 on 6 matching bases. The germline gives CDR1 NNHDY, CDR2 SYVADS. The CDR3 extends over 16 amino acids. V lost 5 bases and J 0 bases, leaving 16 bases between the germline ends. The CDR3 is CASSASGAWSAETLYF. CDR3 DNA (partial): TGTGCCAGCAGCGCTTCTGGGGCTTGGAGTGCAGAA.

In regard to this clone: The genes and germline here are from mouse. CDR3 DNA, as far as it was read: TGCACCTGCACCGACTGGGGGGTCTATGCT. Amino acid sequence: CTCTDWGVYA. The full CDR3 reads CTCTDWGVYAEQFF. The chain uses TRBV1 and TRBJ2-1; 10 nucleotides align to TRBD2. Read sequence stops 4 residues before the CDR3 end, and the germline J gene provides the missing end. This CDR3 is 14 amino acids long. The V and J ends lost 7 bases and 3 bases, in that order; junction bases with no gene match: 3. Germline V gene data show CDR1 as NSQYPW and CDR2 as LRSPGD (reference sequence). The complete variable domain, with remaining parts taken from reference TRBV1 and TRBJ2-1, reads VTLLEQNPRWRLVPRGQAVNLRCILKNSQYPWMSWYQQDLQKQLQWLFTLRSPGDKEVKSLPGADYLATRVTDTELRLQVANMSQGRTLYCTCTDWGVYAEQFFGPGTRLTVL.

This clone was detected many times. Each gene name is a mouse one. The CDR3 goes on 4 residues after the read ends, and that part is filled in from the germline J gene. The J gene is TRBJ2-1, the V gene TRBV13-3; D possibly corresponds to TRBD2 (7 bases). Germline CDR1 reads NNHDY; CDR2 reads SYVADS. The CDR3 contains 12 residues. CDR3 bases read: TGTGCCACCCAGGAGGGGGGGACT. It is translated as CATQEGGT. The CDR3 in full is CATQEGGTEQFF.

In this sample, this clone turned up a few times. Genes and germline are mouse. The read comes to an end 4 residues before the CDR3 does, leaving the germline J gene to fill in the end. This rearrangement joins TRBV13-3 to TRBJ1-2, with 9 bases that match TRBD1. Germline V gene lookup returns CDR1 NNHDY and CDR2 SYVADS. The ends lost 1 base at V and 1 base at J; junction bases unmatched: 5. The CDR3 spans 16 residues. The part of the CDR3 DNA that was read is TGTGCCAGCAGTGATTTCTGGGACAGGGAAAACTCC. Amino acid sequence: CASSDFWDRENS. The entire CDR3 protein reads CASSDFWDRENSDYTF.